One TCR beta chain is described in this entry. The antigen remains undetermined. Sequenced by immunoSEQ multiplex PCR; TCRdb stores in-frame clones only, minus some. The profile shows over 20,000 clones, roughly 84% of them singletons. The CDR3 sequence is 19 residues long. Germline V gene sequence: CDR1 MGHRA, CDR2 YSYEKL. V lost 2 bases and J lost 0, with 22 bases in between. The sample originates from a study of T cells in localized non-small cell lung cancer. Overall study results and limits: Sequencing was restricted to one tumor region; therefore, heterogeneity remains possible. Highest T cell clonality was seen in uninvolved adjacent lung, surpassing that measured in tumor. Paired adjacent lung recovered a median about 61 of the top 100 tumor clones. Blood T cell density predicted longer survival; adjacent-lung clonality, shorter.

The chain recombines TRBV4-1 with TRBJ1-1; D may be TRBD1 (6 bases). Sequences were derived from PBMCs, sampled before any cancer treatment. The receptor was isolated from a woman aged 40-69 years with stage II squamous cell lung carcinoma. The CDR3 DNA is TGCGCCAGCAGCCAACAACATAACGCAGGGGTCGGGATGAACACTGAAGCTTTCTTT. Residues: CASSQQHNAGVGMNTEAFF.